These 26 T cell receptor beta chains originate from one sample sequenced in a study of Tregs in tolerant kidney transplant recipients. Some clones are missing from TCRdb's copy, which holds only in-frame ones; the method was immunoSEQ multiplex PCR. The table lists 85,000 to 95,000 clones, over 85% of them singletons. The sequenced sample consisted of CD8+ T cells from blood. All receptors come from a human donor in good health.

The chain carries TRBV25-1 and TRBJ1-5; tentative D call: TRBD1 (6 bases). Trimming took 3 bases from V and 1 from J, leaving 10 bases between them. In germline, CDR1 is MGHDK, CDR2 SYGVNS. The CDR3 consists of 15 residues. DNA for the CDR3: TGTGCCAGCAGTGACAGGGGCGACAGCAATCAGCCCCAGCATTTT. Translating gives CASSDRGDSNQPQHF.

The CDR3 region is CASSEAAGTGDGYEQYF. CDR3 nucleotide sequence: TGTGCCAGCAGTGAAGCGGCAGGGACAGGGGATGGCTACGAGCAGTACTTC. V and J are TRBV2 and TRBJ2-7; TRBD1 aligns across 10 bases. This CDR3 has 17 amino acids. Germline CDR1 is SNHLY and CDR2 is FYNNEI. V lost 0 bases and J lost 3; bases outside the gene matches: 8.

In its sample, this clone was seen once. This CDR3 is CASSLVLAGGADEQYF. In nucleotides, the CDR3 is TGTGCCAGCAGCTTAGTGCTAGCGGGAGGGGCCGACGAGCAGTACTTC. The chain uses TRBV7-2 and TRBJ2-7, with TRBD2 matching 12 bases. V dropped 1 base and J dropped 5; count of bases not matched to a gene: 6. CDR3 length equals 16 residues. Germline CDR1 is SGHTA and CDR2 is FQGNSA.

The V call is TRBV9, the J call TRBJ1-1; maybe TRBD1 (6 bases). Trimming shortened V by 4 bases and J by 9 bases, and 16 bases separated the two germline ends. CDR1 SGDLS and CDR2 YYNGEE come from the germline V gene. CDR3 size: 13 residues. CDR3 sequence: CASSTGSGTQAFF. DNA for the CDR3: TGTGCCAGCAGCACCGGGTCCGGGACACAAGCTTTCTTT.

The chain recombines TRBV18 with TRBJ1-1; TRBD1 agrees at 7 bases. The CDR3 runs 13 residues. CDR1 is KGHSH and CDR2 is LQKENI in the germline V gene. The junction had 5 bases not matched to a gene; V was cut back by 5 bases and J by 5 bases. In DNA, the CDR3 is TGTGCCAGCTCATCGACAGGGTGGACTGAAGCTTTCTTT. This sequence encodes CASSSTGWTEAFF.

This clone was counted a few times. V gene TRBV7-2 combines with J gene TRBJ2-5, with 8 bases identical to TRBD1. The germline V gene encodes CDR1 SGHTA and CDR2 FQGNSA. Trimming cost V 5 bases and J 4 bases; bases outside gene matches: 15. The CDR3 is 17 residues long. The CDR3 reads CASSPYGEAGGGETQYF. The CDR3 bases are TGTGCCAGCAGCCCATACGGGGAGGCAGGGGGCGGAGAGACCCAGTACTTC.

This clone came up once. This sequence joins TRBV30 and TRBJ2-4; 7 bases align to TRBD1. V lost 3 bases to trimming and J lost 8 bases; unmatched junction nucleotides: 22. CDR1 is GTSNPN and CDR2 is SVGIG in the germline V gene (reference sequence). The CDR3 is 18 amino acids. CDR3 sequence (DNA): TGTGCCTGGAGCGACGGTATGGGGGCAGGGGGATGGATAGACATTCAGTACTTC. Residues: CAWSDGMGAGGWIDIQYF.

The gene calls are TRBV19 and TRBJ1-6; weak D call: TRBD1 (6 bases). This CDR3 region has 14 residues. The germline V gene has CDR1 LNHDA and CDR2 SQIVND (reference sequence). V dropped 7 bases and J dropped 10 bases, with 17 bases sitting between them. The CDR3 spells CASTLGGAGSPLHF. CDR3 DNA: TGTGCCAGTACTCTGGGGGGGGCGGGGTCACCCCTCCACTTT.

This clone showed up just once. The chain couples TRBV6-5 to TRBJ2-7; D is undetermined. Trimming shortened V by 5 bases and J by 1 base, and 3 bases separated the two germline ends. The length of the CDR3 is 11 residues. Germline V gene lookup returns CDR1 MNHEY and CDR2 SVGAGI. The CDR3 here is CASSTSYEQYF. CDR3 in DNA: TGTGCCAGCAGTACGTCCTACGAGCAGTACTTC.

The rearrangement links TRBV29-1 to TRBJ2-7; the D gene could be TRBD1 or TRBD2 (5 bases each). V lost 7 bases and J lost 1, with 20 bases in between. This CDR3 is 15 amino acids long. The germline V gene encodes CDR1 SQVTM and CDR2 ANQGSEA. The chain's CDR3 is CSARPGTTSSYEQYF. CDR3 DNA: TGCAGCGCCCGCCCTGGGACCACCTCATCCTACGAGCAGTACTTC.

The chain has TRBV5-6 and TRBJ2-7; D ambiguous. Trimming cost V 0 bases and J 2 bases, with 6 bases left between them. The CDR3 length is 13 residues. Per germline, CDR1 SGHDT and CDR2 YYEEEE. CDR3 sequence reads: CASSLVSAYEQYF. The CDR3 nucleotides are TGTGCCAGCAGCTTGGTGAGTGCCTACGAGCAGTACTTC.

The chain links TRBV5-1 to TRBJ1-1; no reliable D call. Germline V gene lookup returns CDR1 SGHRS and CDR2 YFSETQ. V was cut by 5 bases and J by 0 bases, with 11 bases left in between. The CDR3 covers 14 residues. This chain's CDR3 is CASRIETMNTEAFF. The CDR3 nucleotides read TGCGCCAGCAGAATCGAAACCATGAACACTGAAGCTTTCTTT. The full variable domain, in which reference TRBV5-1 and TRBJ1-1 provide the parts outside the CDR3, is KAGVTQTPRYLIKTRGQQVTLSCSPISGHRSVSWYQQTPGQGLQFLFEYFSETQRNKGNFPGRFSGRQFSNSRSEMNVSTLELGDSALYLCASRIETMNTEAFFGQGTRLTVV.

The V and J genes are TRBV6-1 and TRBJ2-7; D may be TRBD2 (5 bases). The germline gives CDR1 MNHNS, CDR2 SASEGT. CDR3 size: 14 residues. The V end was cut by 7 bases, the J end by 3 bases, with 16 bases between. The CDR3 loop is CASTREGAHYEQYF. CDR3 coding DNA: TGTGCCAGCACCCGGGAAGGAGCACACTACGAGCAGTACTTC.

A single count supports this clone. This chain uses TRBV4-1 with TRBJ2-5, with 7 nucleotides matching TRBD1. The CDR3 covers 15 residues. Trimming removed 4 bases from V and 2 bases from J; junction bases left unmatched: 7. Germline V gene sequence: CDR1 MGHRA, CDR2 YSYEKL. CDR3 coding DNA: TGCGCCAGCAGCCGACCGGGGACAGCTCAAGAGACCCAGTACTTC. As protein: CASSRPGTAQETQYF.

The chain is built from TRBV2 and TRBJ2-5; D perhaps matches TRBD1 (6 bases). With the DNA end fitting TRBJ2-7 better, the J assignment may be wrong. CDR1 and CDR2 (germline): SNHLY, FYNNEI. The CDR3 runs 12 residues. The CDR3 region has the DNA TGTGCCGTACGAGGCAGGGGCTACGAGCAGTACTTC. It yields the protein CAVRGRGYEQYF.

This clone was recorded only once. This chain links TRBV5-1 with TRBJ2-5, with D tentatively TRBD1 (5 bases). Germline assignment: CDR1 SGHRS and CDR2 YFSETQ. V dropped 6 bases and J dropped 0 bases, with 9 bases sitting between them. The CDR3 is 13 residues long. CDR3 DNA: TGCGCCAGCACCCCGGACAACCAAGAGACCCAGTACTTC. Translation gives CASTPDNQETQYF. Full variable domain (missing parts from reference TRBV5-1 and TRBJ2-5): KAGVTQTPRYLIKTRGQQVTLSCSPISGHRSVSWYQQTPGQGLQFLFEYFSETQRNKGNFPGRFSGRQFSNSRSEMNVSTLELGDSALYLCASTPDNQETQYFGPGTRLLVL.

This clone was detected once. The CDR3 loop is CASSATQLHYHGYTF. The CDR3, as DNA: TGTGCCAGCAGCGCAACACAGCTACACTATCATGGCTACACCTTC. The V call is TRBV27, the J call TRBJ1-2; unclear D gene. This CDR3 comprises 15 residues. The germline V gene encodes CDR1 MNHEY and CDR2 SMNVEV (reference sequence). The V end lost 6 bases, the J end lost 6 bases, and 20 bases lay between the germline ends.

The chain joins TRBV6-5 to TRBJ2-1; TRBD2 matches at 9 bases. This CDR3 contains 16 residues. Germline trimming cut 2 bases from V and 7 bases from J; bases unmatched to any gene: 9. CDR1 and CDR2 from the germline V gene are MNHEY and SVGAGI. The CDR3 loop is CASSYGSGSLGNEQFF. DNA for the CDR3: TGTGCCAGCAGTTACGGTAGCGGGAGTTTGGGTAATGAGCAGTTCTTC.

This chain joins TRBV4-1 and TRBJ2-7; tentatively, D is TRBD2 (5 bases). Trimming left V 0 bases short and J 2 bases short, with 8 bases between. Germline V gene data show CDR1 as MGHRA and CDR2 as YSYEKL. This CDR3 contains 14 residues. In DNA, the CDR3 is TGCGCCAGCAGCCAAGATTTGGGAGCCTACGAGCAGTACTTC. Encoded protein: CASSQDLGAYEQYF.

There are a few counts of this clone. The CDR3 DNA follows: TGTGCCAGCGAACCCCAGGGGGGCGGGAACACCATATATTTT. The encoded protein is CASEPQGGGNTIYF. V gene TRBV6-6 combines with J gene TRBJ1-3; TRBD1 aligns across 7 bases. Per germline, CDR1 MNHNY and CDR2 SVGAGI (reference sequence). V lost 8 bases to trimming and J lost 7 bases; unmatched junction nucleotides: 11. The CDR3 has 14 residues.

The rearrangement joins TRBV9 to TRBJ2-1; 10 nucleotides match TRBD1. This CDR3 region has 15 residues. The germline V gene encodes CDR1 SGDLS and CDR2 YYNGEE. V shed 0 bases, J shed 9 bases, and the junction held 6 bases outside the gene matches. The CDR3 spells CASSVGGGQGVEQFF. CDR3 coding DNA: TGTGCCAGCAGCGTAGGAGGTGGACAGGGGGTTGAGCAGTTCTTC.

The chain recombines TRBV7-9 with TRBJ2-7; 8 bases map to TRBD2. J gave up 7 bases and V 6 bases, and 20 bases lay outside the gene matches. This CDR3 contains 17 residues. Germline V gene lookup returns CDR1 SEHNR and CDR2 FQNEAQ (reference sequence). The CDR3 reads CASSPNSGGRRSWEQYF. CDR3 DNA: TGTGCCAGCAGTCCAAACAGCGGGGGCCGACGAAGTTGGGAGCAGTACTTC.

This clone was seen a single time. The chain has TRBV6-5 and TRBJ1-1, with a tentative D call TRBD1 (6 bases). Germline CDR1 reads MNHEY; CDR2 reads SVGAGI. The CDR3 sequence is 14 residues long. The germline V and J ends were trimmed by 4 bases and 1 base, with 10 bases remaining between them. The CDR3 protein is CASSSWGPNTEAFF. CDR3 in DNA: TGTGCCAGCAGTTCTTGGGGGCCGAACACTGAAGCTTTCTTT.

This chain uses TRBV7-8 with TRBJ2-5; D possibly corresponds to TRBD1 (6 bases). V was pared by 5 bases and J by 2 bases, with 9 bases between. The CDR3 is 13 amino acids. Germline V gene sequence: CDR1 SGHVS, CDR2 FQNEAQ. CDR3: CASSPDRQETQYF. DNA of the CDR3: TGTGCCAGCAGCCCCGACAGGCAAGAGACCCAGTACTTC. The full variable domain, rest sourced from reference TRBV7-8 and TRBJ2-5, is GAGVSQSPRYKVAKRGQDVALRCDPISGHVSLFWYQQALGQGPEFLTYFQNEAQLDKSGLPSDRFFAERPEGSVSTLKIQRTQQEDSAVYLCASSPDRQETQYFGPGTRLLVL.

This clone is medium-sized (0.01 to 0.1%) in the sample. The V gene is TRBV19, the J gene TRBJ1-5, with 9 bases that match TRBD1. The V segment lost 4 bases and the J segment 6 bases; nucleotides outside the gene matches: 10. The CDR3 has 16 residues. The germline V gene has CDR1 LNHDA and CDR2 SQIVND (reference sequence). CDR3 in amino acids: CASSSSEGQGGQPQHF. CDR3 nucleotides: TGTGCCAGTAGTAGCTCCGAGGGACAGGGTGGTCAGCCCCAGCATTTT.

This clone came up once. The rearrangement joins TRBV5-1 to TRBJ2-3; 13 nucleotides align to TRBD2. CDR3 length: 16 amino acids. Trimming at V came to 1 base and at J to 4 bases, leaving 3 bases not matched to a gene. The germline V gene has CDR1 SGHRS and CDR2 YFSETQ. The CDR3 reads CASSLRTSGSADTQYF. As DNA, the CDR3 is TGCGCCAGCAGCTTGCGGACTAGCGGGAGTGCAGATACGCAGTATTTT. The full variable domain, completed using reference TRBV5-1 and TRBJ2-3, is KAGVTQTPRYLIKTRGQQVTLSCSPISGHRSVSWYQQTPGQGLQFLFEYFSETQRNKGNFPGRFSGRQFSNSRSEMNVSTLELGDSALYLCASSLRTSGSADTQYFGPGTRLTVL.